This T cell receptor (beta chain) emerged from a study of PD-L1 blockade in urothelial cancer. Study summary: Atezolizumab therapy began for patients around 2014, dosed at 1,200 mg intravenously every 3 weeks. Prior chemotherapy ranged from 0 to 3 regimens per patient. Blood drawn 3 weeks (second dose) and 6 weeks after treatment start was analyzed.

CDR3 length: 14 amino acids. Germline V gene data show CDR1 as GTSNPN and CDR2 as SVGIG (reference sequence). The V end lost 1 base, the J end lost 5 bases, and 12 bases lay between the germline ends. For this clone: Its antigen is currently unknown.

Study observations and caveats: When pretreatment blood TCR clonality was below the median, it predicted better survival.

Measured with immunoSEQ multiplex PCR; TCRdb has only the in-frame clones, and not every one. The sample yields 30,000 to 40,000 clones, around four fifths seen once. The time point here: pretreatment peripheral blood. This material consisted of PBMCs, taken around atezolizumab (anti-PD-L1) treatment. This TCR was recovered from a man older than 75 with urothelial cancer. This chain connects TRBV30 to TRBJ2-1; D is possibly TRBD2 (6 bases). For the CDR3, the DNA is TGTGCCTGGAGTGGACTAGTTTCCCACAATGAGCAGTTCTTC. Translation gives CAWSGLVSHNEQFF.